This TCR beta chain derives from a study of shared clonotypes between healthy human individuals (dated by TCRdb to between 2020 and 2021). A note on the overall study: A couple of women and a few men aged 18 to 49 years were included in the cohort. The study deeply sequenced blood TCR repertoires of five healthy adults to estimate repertoire size and the extent of clonotype sharing between individuals. To increase sequencing depth and limit assay-specific biases, TCR repertoire library preparation and sequencing were carried out by different laboratories using diverse techniques. Per donor, leukapheresis produced somewhere between about 0.9 and 9 billion PBMCs. What the research found in general, with its limitations: Pairwise subsampling led to the expectation that sequencing depth would affect the degree of clonotype sharing among donors. Because the study included only a small number of donors, the genetic and exposure-history diversity represented was limited. Sampling was restricted to blood, and TCR repertoires in tissue are likely to differ from TCR repertoires in blood.

The CDR3 holds 12 amino acids from the cysteine to the phenylalanine. Of all the DNA, just the CDR3 is kept, 36 bases in frame from base 1. V is cut by 3 bases and J by 5 bases, and the space between the germline ends is 10 bases. For CDR1 and CDR2, the germline V gene (reference sequence) lists GTSNPN and SVGIG. Healthy HIV-negative adults with no recently reported acute infections or vaccinations were included as donors. All donors were Caucasian adults living in Nashville, Tennessee, USA. For unsorted samples, about 87 million PBMCs were counted, and genomic DNA was extracted using the QIAamp DNA Blood Mini kit. Blood was collected by leukapheresis, and PBMCs were isolated by Ficoll-Histopaque density gradient centrifugation and then cryopreserved in liquid nitrogen vapor phase. Using the deep immunoSEQ assay, TCR CDR3 regions were amplified from genomic DNA by multiplex PCR. Extracted genomic DNA from each cell subset was distributed evenly across all wells of several immunoSEQ 96-well plates, and each plate was treated as a replicate. For unsorted PBMC, around 300 ng of genomic DNA, equivalent to approximately 28,000 T cell genomes, went into each replicate PCR. Ten immunoSEQ deep assay plates were used to sequence the unsorted PBMC genomic DNA. The purified libraries were quantified using a Qubit 3.0 fluorometer, sized with a Bioanalyzer 2100, and then quantified again using the KAPA Library Quantification kit. Every immunoSEQ 96-well plate was sequenced on a dedicated single-read 150-cycle Illumina NextSeq 550 flow cell. Processing in the source paper ran as follows. Because the immunoSEQ output included only junctional sequences and no quality scores, the filtering could not be the same as the filtering used for full-length reads. To assign V/J genes and CDR3, sequences were annotated using PyIR, a Python wrapper for IgBLAST v1.9, with IMGT germline references. Reads were removed for weak V/J assignments (E-value above 1e-6), missing CDR3, stop codons, out-of-frame junctions, or ambiguous translated residues. V3J clonotypes were defined as sequences sharing the same inferred V gene, J gene, and CDR3 amino acid sequence. Percentage overlap between repertoires was calculated by dividing the number of shared unique clonotypes by the size of the smaller repertoire. Repertoire richness was assessed with RTK rarefaction, the Chao1 estimator, and Recon v2.1 estimates of unobserved clonotypes. What TCRdb holds here is the immuneACCESS table cut down to in-frame rearrangements. Part of the clones is not present; checked against another copy, under half of the missing clones reflect an unresolved V gene, and the others are unexplained. The V and J calls and the clone size are those of that table, but D and trimming were determined from the DNA. This sample gives around 530,000 clones in total; around 78% of them show up just once. 9.5% to 15% of the sample is taken by the ten largest.

A note on this clone: The antigen it binds to is not known. Base qualities are not provided; no much larger clone lies one nucleotide away.

The sequence derives from a middle-aged woman in good health. Some clones in this sample may be carry-over from other donors' samples. Material: PBMCs. The chain is made from TRBV30 and TRBJ1-2; the D segment cannot be called with confidence. The nucleotide sequence is given as TGTGCCTGGAGAGGATGGGGATATGGCTACACCTTC. Translation gives CAWRGWGYGYTF.